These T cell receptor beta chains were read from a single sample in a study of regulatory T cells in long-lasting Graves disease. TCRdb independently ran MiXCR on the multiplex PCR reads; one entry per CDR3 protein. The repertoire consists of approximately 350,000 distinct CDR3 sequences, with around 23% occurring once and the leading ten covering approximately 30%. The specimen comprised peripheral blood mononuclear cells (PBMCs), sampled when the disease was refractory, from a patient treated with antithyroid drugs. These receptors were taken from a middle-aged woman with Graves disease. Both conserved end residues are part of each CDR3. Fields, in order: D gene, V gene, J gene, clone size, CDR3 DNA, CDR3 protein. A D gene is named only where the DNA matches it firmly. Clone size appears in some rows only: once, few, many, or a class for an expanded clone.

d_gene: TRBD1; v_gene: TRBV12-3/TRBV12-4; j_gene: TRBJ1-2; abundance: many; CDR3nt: TGTGCCAGCAGTTTAGGGACAGGGGGATCCTATGGCTACACCTTC; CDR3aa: CASSLGTGGSYGYTF
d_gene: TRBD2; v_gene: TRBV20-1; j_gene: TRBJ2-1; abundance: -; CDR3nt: TGCAGTGCTAGGACTAGACCTAGCGGGAGGGCCAATGAGCAGTTCTTC; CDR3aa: CSARTRPSGRANEQFF
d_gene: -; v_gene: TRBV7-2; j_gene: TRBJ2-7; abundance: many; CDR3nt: TGTGCCAGCAACCCCGAGGAGTCCTACGAGCAGTACTTC; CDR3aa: CASNPEESYEQYF
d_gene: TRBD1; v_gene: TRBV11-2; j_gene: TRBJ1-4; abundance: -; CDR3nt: TGCGCCAGCAGCTTACCCTGGACAGGGTTGAGAACTAATGAAAAACCGTTTTTT; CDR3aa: CASSLPWTGLRTNEKPFF
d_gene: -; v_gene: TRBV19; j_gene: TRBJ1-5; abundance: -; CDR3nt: TGTGCCAGTAGTATAGATCGGGGGATAGTCAATCAGCCCCAGCATTTT; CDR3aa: CASSIDRGIVNQPQHF
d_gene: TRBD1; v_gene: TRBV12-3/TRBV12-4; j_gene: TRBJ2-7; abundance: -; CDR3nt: TGTGCCAGCAGTGACGGGACAGCCTACGAGCAGTACTTC; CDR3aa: CASSDGTAYEQYF
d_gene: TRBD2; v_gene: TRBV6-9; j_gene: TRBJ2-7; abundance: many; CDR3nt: TGTGCCAGCAGTTCCATTCTAGCGGGAAGCTACGAGCAGTACTTC; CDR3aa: CASSSILAGSYEQYF
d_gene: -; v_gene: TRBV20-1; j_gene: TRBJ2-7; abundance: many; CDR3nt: TGCAGTGCTGGGGACCCGTCCGAGCAGTACTTC; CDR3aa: CSAGDPSEQYF
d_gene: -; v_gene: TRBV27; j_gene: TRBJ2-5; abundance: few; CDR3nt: TGTGCCAGCAGTTTCCTAGCGAGATCAGAGACCCAGTACTTC; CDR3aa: CASSFLARSETQYF
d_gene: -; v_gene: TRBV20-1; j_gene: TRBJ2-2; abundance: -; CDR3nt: TGCAGTGCTAGTCGTGTTGTGAACACCGGGGAGCTGTTTTTT; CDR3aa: CSASRVVNTGELFF
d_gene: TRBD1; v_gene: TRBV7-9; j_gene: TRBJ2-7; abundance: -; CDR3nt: TGTGCCAGCAGCTTTACGTGGCCCAGGACAGGGGAGAATGACCTCTACGAGCAGTACTTC; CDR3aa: CASSFTWPRTGENDLYEQYF
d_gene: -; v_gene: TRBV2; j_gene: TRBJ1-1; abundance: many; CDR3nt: TGTGCCAGCAGCGGGTCAAGCCTGAACACTGAAGCTTTCTTT; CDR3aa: CASSGSSLNTEAFF
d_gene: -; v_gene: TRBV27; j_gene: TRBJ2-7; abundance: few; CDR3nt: TGTGCCAGCAGTTTCTTCGACGAGCAGTACTTC; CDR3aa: CASSFFDEQYF
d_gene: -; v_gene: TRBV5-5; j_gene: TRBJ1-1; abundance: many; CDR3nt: TGTGCCAGCAGCTTGGTGTCTTGGGGGTACATGAACACTGAAGCTTTCTTT; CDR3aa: CASSLVSWGYMNTEAFF
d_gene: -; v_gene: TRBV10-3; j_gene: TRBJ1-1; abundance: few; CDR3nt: TGTGCCATCAGTGAGTGGCAGGGCGCGGCTTTCTTT; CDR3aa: CAISEWQGAAFF
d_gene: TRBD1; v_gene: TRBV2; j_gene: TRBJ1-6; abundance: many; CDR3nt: TGTGCCAGCAAGGCGCAGGGGGGTTGGAATTCACCCCTCCACTTT; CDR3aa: CASKAQGGWNSPLHF
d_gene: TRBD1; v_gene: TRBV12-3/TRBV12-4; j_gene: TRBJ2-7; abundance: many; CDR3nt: TGTGCCAGCAGTCCCTACTCCGGGACAGGGCATCTCTACGAGCAGTACTTC; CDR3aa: CASSPYSGTGHLYEQYF
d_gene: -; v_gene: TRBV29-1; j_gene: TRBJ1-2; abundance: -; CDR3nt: TGCAGCGCAGGGGATGGGTATGGCTACACCTTC; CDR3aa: CSAGDGYGYTF
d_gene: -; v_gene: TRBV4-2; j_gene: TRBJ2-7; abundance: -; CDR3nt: TGTGCCAGCAGCCAAGGGACGACGGATGGTAACGAGCAGTACTTC; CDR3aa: CASSQGTTDGNEQYF
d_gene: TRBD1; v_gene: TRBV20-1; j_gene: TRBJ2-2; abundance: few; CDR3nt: TGCAGTGCTAGAGAGACAGGGCCCGGGGAGCTGTTTTTT; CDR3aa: CSARETGPGELFF
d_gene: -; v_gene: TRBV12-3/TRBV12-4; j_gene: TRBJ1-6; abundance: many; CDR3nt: TGTGCCAGCAGCGGGCCCTTTCTTCATAATTCACCCCTCCACTTT; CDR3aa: CASSGPFLHNSPLHF
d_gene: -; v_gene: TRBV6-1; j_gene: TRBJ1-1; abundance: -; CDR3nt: TGTGCCAGCATTCCCACTGCCGGGGCCTTCGGCTGGGGCACTGAAGCTTTCTTT; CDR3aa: CASIPTAGAFGWGTEAFF
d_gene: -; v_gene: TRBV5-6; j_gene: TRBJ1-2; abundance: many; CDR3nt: TGTGCCAGCAGCCCCGCCCTTCTCTATGGCTACACCTTC; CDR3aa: CASSPALLYGYTF
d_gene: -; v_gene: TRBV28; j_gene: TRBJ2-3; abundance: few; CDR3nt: TGTGCCAGCAGTTTAGGGAGGGGGCGAAGCACAGATACGCAGTATTTT; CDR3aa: CASSLGRGRSTDTQYF
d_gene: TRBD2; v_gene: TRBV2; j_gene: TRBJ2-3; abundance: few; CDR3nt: TGTGCCAGCAGGGTAGCGGGAGGGTCAGATACGCAGTATTTT; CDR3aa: CASRVAGGSDTQYF
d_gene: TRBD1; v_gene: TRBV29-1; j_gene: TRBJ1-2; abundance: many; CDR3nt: TGCAGCGCGGGACAGAAACCCCATAACTATGGCTACACCTTC; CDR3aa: CSAGQKPHNYGYTF
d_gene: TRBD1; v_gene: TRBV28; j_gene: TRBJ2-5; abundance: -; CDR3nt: TGTGCCAGCAGTCTCCCGACAGGGAGAGAGACCCAGTACTTC; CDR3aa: CASSLPTGRETQYF
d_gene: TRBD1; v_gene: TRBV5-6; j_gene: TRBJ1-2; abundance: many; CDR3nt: TGTGCCAGCAGGCGGACAGGGATGCGCTATGGCTACACCTTC; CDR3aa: CASRRTGMRYGYTF
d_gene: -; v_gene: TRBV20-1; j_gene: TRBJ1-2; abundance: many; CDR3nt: TGCAGTGCTAGAGATTTGGCCTATGGCTACACCTTC; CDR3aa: CSARDLAYGYTF
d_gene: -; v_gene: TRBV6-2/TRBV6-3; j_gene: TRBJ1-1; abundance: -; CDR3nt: TGTGCCAGCAGTTACAATAGGGAATACACTGAAGCTTTCTTT; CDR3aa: CASSYNREYTEAFF
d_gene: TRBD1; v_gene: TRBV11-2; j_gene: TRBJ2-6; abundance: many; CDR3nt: TGTGCCAGCAGCCTCCGCGGGACAGGGTCTTTCTCTGGGGCCAACGTCCTGACTTTC; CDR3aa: CASSLRGTGSFSGANVLTF
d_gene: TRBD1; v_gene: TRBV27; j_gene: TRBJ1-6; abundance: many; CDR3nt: TGTGCCAGTGACAGGGTACCCAGGCGGCGCAATTCACCCCTCCACTTT; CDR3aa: CASDRVPRRRNSPLHF
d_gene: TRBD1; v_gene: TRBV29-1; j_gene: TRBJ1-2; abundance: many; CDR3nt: TGCAGCGTGACCCTCAGGGGGCAGCTGATCTTC; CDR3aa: CSVTLRGQLIF
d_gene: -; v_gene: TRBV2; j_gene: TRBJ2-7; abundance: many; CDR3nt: TGTGCCAGCAGTGTGGAGCGGACCAGCTACGAGCAGTACTTC; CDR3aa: CASSVERTSYEQYF
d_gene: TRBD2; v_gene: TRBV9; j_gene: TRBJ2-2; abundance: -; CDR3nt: TGTGCCAGCAGCGTAAACTCGGGAGGGCCGAACACCGGGGAGCTGTTTTTT; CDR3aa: CASSVNSGGPNTGELFF
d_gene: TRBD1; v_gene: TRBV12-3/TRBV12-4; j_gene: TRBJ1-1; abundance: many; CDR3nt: TGTGCCAGCAGTTTAGGGACAGGGAACACTGAAGCTTTCTTT; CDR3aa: CASSLGTGNTEAFF
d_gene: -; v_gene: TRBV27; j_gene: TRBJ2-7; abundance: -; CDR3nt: TGTGCCAGCGCGTCTACTGGGATCTACGAGCAGTACTTC; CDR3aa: CASASTGIYEQYF
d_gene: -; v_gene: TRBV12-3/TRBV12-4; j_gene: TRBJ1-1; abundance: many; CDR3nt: TGTGCCAGCAGTTTTGGGGGGGCGGATGACACTGAAGCTTTCTTT; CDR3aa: CASSFGGADDTEAFF
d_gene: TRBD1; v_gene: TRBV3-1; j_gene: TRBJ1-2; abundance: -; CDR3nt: TGTGCCAGCAGCCTAGGAGGGGGACAGGGGGCACCTGGCTACACCTTC; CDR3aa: CASSLGGGQGAPGYTF
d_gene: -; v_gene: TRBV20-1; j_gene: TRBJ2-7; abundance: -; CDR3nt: TGCAGTGCTACCAGTCGCTACGAGCAGTACTTC; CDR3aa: CSATSRYEQYF
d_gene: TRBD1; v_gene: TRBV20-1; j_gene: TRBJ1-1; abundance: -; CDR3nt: TGCAGTGCTAGGACCGGGACAGGGGCCCTTTTGAACACTGAAGCTTTCTTT; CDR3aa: CSARTGTGALLNTEAFF
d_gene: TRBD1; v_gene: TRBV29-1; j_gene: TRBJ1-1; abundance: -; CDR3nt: TGCAGCGCCTTAGGGACAGGCATTGAAGCTTTCTTT; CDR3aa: CSALGTGIEAFF
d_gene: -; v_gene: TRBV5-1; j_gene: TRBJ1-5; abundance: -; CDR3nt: TGCGCCAGCAGCTTGGCCAACCTAACAGATCAGCCCCAGCATTTT; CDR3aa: CASSLANLTDQPQHF
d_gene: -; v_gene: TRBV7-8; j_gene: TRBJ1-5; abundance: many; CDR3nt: TGTGCCAGCAGCTTACCAGGGGACGGCAATCAGCCCCAGCATTTT; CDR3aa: CASSLPGDGNQPQHF
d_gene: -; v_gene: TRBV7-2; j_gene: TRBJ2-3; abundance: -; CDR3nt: TGTGCCAGCAGCACACCCCTCCGCGGGGCCTTCCCCTTT; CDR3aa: CASSTPLRGAFPF
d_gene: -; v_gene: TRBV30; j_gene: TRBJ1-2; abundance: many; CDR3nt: TGTGCCCAACAGGACCACAGTAACTATGGCTACACCTTC; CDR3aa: CAQQDHSNYGYTF
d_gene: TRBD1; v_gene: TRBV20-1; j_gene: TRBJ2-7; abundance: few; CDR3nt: TGCAGTGCTCGAAAACGGGACAGACAGTCCTACGAGCAGTACTTC; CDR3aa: CSARKRDRQSYEQYF
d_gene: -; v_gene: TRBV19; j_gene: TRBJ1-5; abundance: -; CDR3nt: TGTGCCAGTAGTACACTGGGTTCCAATCAGCCCCAGCATTTT; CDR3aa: CASSTLGSNQPQHF
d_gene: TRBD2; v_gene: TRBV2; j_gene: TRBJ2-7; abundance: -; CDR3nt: TGTGCCAGCAGCCGCCTAGCGGGAGCTCACGAGCAGTACTTC; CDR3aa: CASSRLAGAHEQYF
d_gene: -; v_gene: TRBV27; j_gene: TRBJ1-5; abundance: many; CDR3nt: TGTGCCAGCAGTTTCAAGGGTTATCGCAATCAGCCCCAGCATTTT; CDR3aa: CASSFKGYRNQPQHF
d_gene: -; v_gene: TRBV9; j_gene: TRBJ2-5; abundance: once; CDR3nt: TGTGCCAGCAGCGTAGATAGCCTCCAAGAGACCCAGCACTTC; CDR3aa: CASSVDSLQETQHF
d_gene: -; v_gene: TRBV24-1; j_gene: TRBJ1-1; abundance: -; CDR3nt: TGTGCCACCAGTGTATCAGGCCAGGCTGAAGCTTTCTTT; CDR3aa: CATSVSGQAEAFF
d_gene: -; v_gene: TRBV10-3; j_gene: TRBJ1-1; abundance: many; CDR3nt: TGTGCCATCAGTGGTATAGGGACCACTGAAGCTTTCTTT; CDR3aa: CAISGIGTTEAFF
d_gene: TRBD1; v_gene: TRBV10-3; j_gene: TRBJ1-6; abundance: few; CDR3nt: TGTGCCGTCGGGACAGTAATTCAAGGCCTCCACTTT; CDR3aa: CAVGTVIQGLHF
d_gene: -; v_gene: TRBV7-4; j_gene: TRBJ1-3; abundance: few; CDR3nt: TGTGCCAGCAGCTTGATAGCCACTGGAAACACCATATATTTT; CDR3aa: CASSLIATGNTIYF